This record concerns one TCR beta chain sequence. Its antigen remains unknown. The assay was immunoSEQ multiplex PCR, and TCRdb's table has in-frame clones only and misses some. This sample carries over 55,000 clones, more than 80% of them seen once, and the ten largest clones take more than 1.5%. Trimming took 0 bases from V and 6 from J, leaving 16 bases between them. Germline values: CDR1 MGHRA, CDR2 YSYEKL. This CDR3 has 16 amino acids. This sample is part of a study of OX40 agonist ivuxolimab in advanced cancers. Study observations and caveats: Blood T cells, both CD4+ and CD8+, expanded clonally by week 6 at 0.1 to 3.0 mg/kg.

Autoimmune disease history or systemic immunosuppression led to patient exclusion. The starting material was CD4+ or CD8+ T cells sorted from blood, obtained in a trial of the OX40 agonist ivuxolimab. The sequence was obtained from an adult with an advanced solid tumor such as melanoma, head and neck, liver or kidney cancer. V is TRBV4-1 and J is TRBJ2-3; D gene uncertain. The CDR3 DNA reads as TGCGCCAGCAGCCAAGATCGAGGAGAGTGGATGGATACGCAGTATTTT. It encodes CASSQDRGEWMDTQYF.